This T cell receptor (beta chain) was profiled in a study of T cell repertoires in cytomegalovirus infection. The wider study: Matching HLA type, along with CMV infection, was indicated by public TCR beta signatures.

Comments on this clonotype: Antigen unknown.

Germline loops: CDR1 SNHLY, CDR2 FYNNEI. This CDR3 has 11 amino acids. V dropped 11 bases and J dropped 4 bases, with 11 bases sitting between them. TCRdb itself ran the reads through MiXCR, one entry per CDR3 protein. Of 830,000 or so distinct CDR3 sequences in the sample, approximately 32% were seen once. V usage is TRBV2 and J usage is TRBJ2-5; D call uncertain. This TCR was sampled from a human donor in good health (CMV status not recorded). Some clones in this sample may be carry-over from other donors' samples. The starting material was cultured CD8+ T cells from PBMCs, obtained from culture after CMV antigen stimulation. This CDR3 is CAQNVLETQYF. The CDR3 DNA sequence: TGTGCCCAAAACGTTCTAGAGACCCAGTACTTC.